These 28 T cell receptor beta chains were all obtained from the same sample, sequenced in a study of PD-L1 blockade in urothelial cancer. Assay: immunoSEQ multiplex PCR; the TCRdb copy retains only in-frame clones and omits some. The table records about 39,000 clones, around 89% of them present only once. Here the sequenced sample was PBMCs, taken around atezolizumab (anti-PD-L1) treatment. These TCRs come from a man between 60 and 75 years old with urothelial cancer.

The genes are TRBV5-1 and TRBJ1-3; D is uncertain. There are 15 residues in the CDR3. V lost 4 bases and J 0 bases, leaving 11 bases between the germline ends. CDR1 is SGHRS and CDR2 is YFSETQ in the germline V gene. The CDR3 nucleotides read TGCGCCAGCAGCCAAGACACCGCCTCTGGAAACACCATATATTTT. It encodes CASSQDTASGNTIYF.

This sequence joins TRBV18 and TRBJ2-7; TRBD2 aligns across 7 bases. Trimming at V came to 4 bases and at J to 3 bases, leaving 6 bases not matched to a gene. Per germline, CDR1 KGHSH and CDR2 LQKENI. This CDR3 comprises 14 residues. Here the CDR3 reads CASSLPGTNYEQYF. As DNA, the CDR3 is TGTGCCAGCTCACTCCCCGGGACTAACTACGAGCAGTACTTC. Full variable domain (remainder filled in from reference TRBV18 and TRBJ2-7): NAGVMQNPRHLVRRRGQEARLRCSPMKGHSHVYWYRQLPEEGLKFMVYLQKENIIDESGMPKERFSAEFPKEGPSILRIQQVVRGDSAAYFCASSLPGTNYEQYFGPGTRLTVT.

This clone was observed once. CDR3 protein: CASRLTGDDTQYF. DNA for the CDR3: TGTGCCAGCAGATTGACAGGGGATGATACGCAGTATTTT. This sequence joins TRBV28 and TRBJ2-3; 8 bases line up with TRBD1. Germline CDR1 is MDHEN and CDR2 is SYDVKM. The CDR3 is made up of 13 amino acids. V lost 6 bases and J lost 6; bases outside the gene matches: 5.

The table lists this clone with a count of one. The rearrangement uses TRBV5-6 and TRBJ1-5; possibly TRBD1 for D (5 bases). The CDR3 loop spans 15 amino acids. V lost 0 bases, J lost 7 bases, and 14 bases lay in between. Germline loops: CDR1 SGHDT, CDR2 YYEEEE. The CDR3 bases are TGTGCCAGCAGCTTGGCAGGGCATCAGGCCCAGCCCCAGCATTTT. It translates to CASSLAGHQAQPQHF.

The chain links TRBV7-8 to TRBJ1-1, with 7 positions matching TRBD1. There are 15 residues in the CDR3. Germline-derived CDR1 and CDR2 are SGHVS and FQNEAQ. Losses at the gene ends were 2 bases for V and 0 bases for J; bases not matched to a gene: 3. In nucleotides, the CDR3 is TGTGCCAGCAGCTTACAGGGGGACATGAACACTGAAGCTTTCTTT. It codes for CASSLQGDMNTEAFF.

The gene calls are TRBV7-9 and TRBJ1-2; no definite D call. The V and J ends lost 5 bases and 7 bases respectively, with 17 bases between them. The CDR3 loop spans 14 amino acids. Germline lookup yields CDR1 SEHNR and CDR2 FQNEAQ (reference sequence). The DNA for the CDR3 is TGTGCCAGCAGCCCCCCTAATGAGGGTCTTGGCTACACCTTC. This gives the protein CASSPPNEGLGYTF.

This chain connects TRBV10-3 to TRBJ1-3, with no clear D. The CDR3 runs to 14 residues. Germline CDR1 is ENHRY and CDR2 is SYGVKD. V lost 4 bases to trimming and J lost 3 bases, with 10 bases between them. CDR3: CAISGEGVGNTIYF. In nucleotides, the CDR3 is TGTGCCATCAGTGGAGAGGGAGTTGGAAACACCATATATTTT.

The chain combines TRBV4-1 with TRBJ1-5; TRBD1 matches at 7 bases. Per the germline V gene, CDR1 is MGHRA and CDR2 is YSYEKL. This CDR3 is 16 amino acids long. V shed 0 bases and J 4 bases; nucleotides not matched to a gene: 6. The DNA of the CDR3 is TGCGCCAGCAGCCAAGAAGGGGACAGACCTAATCAGCCCCAGCATTTT. Translated: CASSQEGDRPNQPQHF.

This chain connects TRBV13 to TRBJ1-2; a weak D match, TRBD1 (5 bases). The germline V and J ends were trimmed by 0 bases and 7 bases, with 9 bases remaining between them. The CDR3 has 13 amino acids. CDR1 and CDR2 from the germline V gene are PRHDT and FYEKMQ (reference sequence). The CDR3 region is CASSLGGLGGYTF. The DNA of the CDR3 is TGTGCCAGCAGCTTAGGGGGGCTAGGTGGCTACACCTTC.

A single count supports this clone. The chain employs TRBV6-5 and TRBJ1-4; D not resolved. Germline values: CDR1 MNHEY, CDR2 SVGAGI. Trimming took off 6 bases at V and 5 bases at J, with 13 bases between the two ends. This CDR3 comprises 14 residues. CDR3 in DNA: TGTGCCAGCAGCGTAGGGAGTCCAAATGAAAAACTGTTTTTT. Translated: CASSVGSPNEKLFF.

V gene TRBV12-5 combines with J gene TRBJ2-3; perhaps TRBD2 as D (5 bases). The V and J ends lost 5 bases and 6 bases respectively, with 15 bases between them. CDR1 is LGHNT, CDR2 FRNRAP, per germline. CDR3 size: 14 residues. The CDR3 region is CASGPTRGLDTQYF. CDR3 in DNA: TGTGCTAGTGGTCCGACCCGCGGGTTGGATACGCAGTATTTT.

V and J are TRBV5-1 and TRBJ2-1, with D perhaps TRBD1 (5 bases). This CDR3 spans 13 amino acids. Germline V gene lookup returns CDR1 SGHRS and CDR2 YFSETQ. Trimming removed 2 bases from V and 6 bases from J, with 9 bases in between. The CDR3 DNA reads as TGCGCCAGCAGCTTTACGCAGGGCAATGAGCAGTTCTTC. Translation gives CASSFTQGNEQFF.

Regarding this clone: The junction departs from germline at one end; a sequencing error may be responsible. The chain couples TRBV7-7 to TRBJ2-3, with 7 bases aligning to TRBD1. The CDR3 is 15 amino acids. Germline lookup yields CDR1 SSHAT and CDR2 FNYEAQ (reference sequence). The CDR3 reads CASSTGPRGTDTQYF. The CDR3 DNA sequence: TGTGCTAGCAGTACCGGTCCCAGGGGGACAGATACGCAGTATTTT.

This sequence joins TRBV7-2 and TRBJ1-3; D call uncertain. Germline V gene lookup returns CDR1 SGHTA and CDR2 FQGNSA. V was clipped by 3 bases and J by 4 bases, with 7 bases between them. The CDR3 contains 13 residues. The CDR3 is CASSFIIGNTIYF. The CDR3 bases are TGTGCCAGCAGCTTTATTATAGGAAACACCATATATTTT.

The genes are TRBV5-1 and TRBJ1-2, with TRBD1 as a possible D gene (6 bases). From germline, CDR1 is SGHRS and CDR2 YFSETQ. V was clipped by 0 bases and J by 6 bases, with 15 bases between them. The CDR3 length is 15 residues. The CDR3 sequence is CASSLDRADYDGYTF. Here the CDR3 DNA reads TGCGCCAGCAGCTTGGACAGGGCTGATTATGATGGCTACACCTTC.

This clone occurred a few times. The rearrangement joins TRBV5-1 to TRBJ2-2; TRBD1 is a possible D gene (7 bases). Germline CDR1 and CDR2: SGHRS and YFSETQ. V was clipped by 1 base and J by 7 bases, with 11 bases between them. The CDR3 loop spans 14 amino acids. The CDR3 here is CASSLSGGIGELFF. CDR3 nucleotide sequence: TGCGCCAGCAGCTTGTCAGGGGGGATCGGGGAGCTGTTTTTT.

This clone was counted only a few times. This chain links TRBV19 with TRBJ1-2, with D possibly being TRBD1 (6 bases). CDR3 size: 12 residues. The ends were cut back, 7 bases at V and 3 bases at J, with 9 bases in the middle. The germline CDR1 and CDR2 sequences are LNHDA and SQIVND (reference sequence). CDR3 loop: CASKDRDYGYTF. In DNA, the CDR3 is TGTGCCAGTAAGGACAGAGACTATGGCTACACCTTC.

V and J are TRBV7-3 and TRBJ2-1; D is possibly TRBD1 (6 bases). This CDR3 is 15 amino acids long. The germline V gene has CDR1 SGHTA and CDR2 FQGTGA. The V gene lost 5 bases and the J gene lost 1 base, with 12 bases spanning the gap. The CDR3 DNA sequence: TGTGCCAGCAGCCAACAGGGCGGATCCTACAATGAGCAGTTCTTC. Encoded protein: CASSQQGGSYNEQFF. The full variable domain, with the rest looked up from reference TRBV7-3 and TRBJ2-1, is GAGVSQTPSNKVTEKGKYVELRCDPISGHTALYWYRQSLGQGPEFLIYFQGTGAADDSGLPNDRFFAVRPEGSVSTLKIQRTERGDSAVYLCASSQQGGSYNEQFFGPGTRLTVL.

This chain joins TRBV4-2 and TRBJ2-1; 9 bases fit TRBD2. Per germline, CDR1 LGHNA and CDR2 YNFKEQ. The V and J ends lost 0 bases and 0 bases, in that order; junction bases with no gene match: 6. CDR3 length: 18 amino acids. Here the CDR3 reads CASSQDHGRGGSYNEQFF. Written as DNA, the CDR3 is TGTGCCAGCAGCCAAGATCATGGGCGGGGGGGCTCCTACAATGAGCAGTTCTTC.

V is TRBV28 and J is TRBJ1-2; D is ambiguous. The CDR3 has 13 amino acids. Germline CDR1 is MDHEN and CDR2 is SYDVKM. V lost 7 bases and J 4 bases, leaving 13 bases between the germline ends. In nucleotides, the CDR3 is TGTGCCAGCACCCCCCAGAAAATCTATGGCTACACCTTC. As protein: CASTPQKIYGYTF.

The V and J genes are TRBV5-1 and TRBJ2-1, with D perhaps matching TRBD2 (5 bases). Germline CDR1 reads SGHRS; CDR2 reads YFSETQ. The CDR3 spans 14 residues. Trimming removed 2 bases from V and 6 bases from J, with 12 bases in between. CDR3: CASSLSGSLNEQFF. The CDR3 nucleotides read TGCGCCAGCAGCTTAAGCGGTTCCCTCAATGAGCAGTTCTTC.

CDR3 protein: CASSLNQGTDTQYF. The CDR3 nucleotides read TGCGCCAGCAGCTTGAATCAGGGCACAGATACGCAGTATTTT. The chain carries TRBV5-1 and TRBJ2-3, with D uncertain. The CDR3 contains 14 residues. Germline CDR1 and CDR2: SGHRS and YFSETQ. Trimming took 1 base from V and 1 from J, leaving 7 bases between them.

V is TRBV7-2 and J is TRBJ1-2; no clear D gene. Germline V gives CDR1 SGHTA, CDR2 FQGNSA. There are 15 residues in the CDR3. The V end was cut by 1 base, the J end by 2 bases, with 11 bases between. Written as DNA, the CDR3 is TGTGCCAGCAGCTTAGGACCCGGAGCAAACTATGGCTACACCTTC. Its translation is CASSLGPGANYGYTF.

This clone was recorded only once. The rearrangement uses TRBV10-3 and TRBJ1-5; D might be TRBD1 (6 bases). V lost 6 bases, J lost 5 bases, and 11 bases lay in between. The CDR3 is made up of 13 amino acids. Per germline, CDR1 ENHRY and CDR2 SYGVKD. The chain's CDR3 is CAIRDREHQPQHF. The CDR3 nucleotides read TGTGCCATCAGGGACAGAGAGCATCAGCCCCAGCATTTT.

The V gene is TRBV28, the J gene TRBJ1-4; 8 nucleotides align to TRBD1. Germline V gene data show CDR1 as MDHEN and CDR2 as SYDVKM. The CDR3 is 14 residues long. The ends lost 5 bases at V and 6 bases at J; junction bases unmatched: 5. CDR3 sequence (DNA): TGTGCCAGCAGTATACAGGGGGTTTATGAAAAACTGTTTTTT. Translated, it gives CASSIQGVYEKLFF.

Here the CDR3 reads CASKGPDEQYF. The CDR3, as DNA: TGCGCCAGCAAGGGGCCCGACGAGCAGTACTTC. V and J are TRBV5-1 and TRBJ2-7; D is perhaps TRBD1 (5 bases). Germline assignment: CDR1 SGHRS and CDR2 YFSETQ. CDR3 size: 11 residues. Trimming removed 6 bases from V and 5 bases from J, with 9 bases in between.

The V gene is TRBV27, the J gene TRBJ2-3; 7 bases line up with TRBD2. Germline CDR1 is MNHEY and CDR2 is SMNVEV (reference sequence). The V and J ends lost 5 bases and 1 base, in that order; junction bases with no gene match: 6. This CDR3 spans 15 amino acids. The CDR3 here is CASSPRESRTDTQYF. The CDR3 DNA follows: TGTGCCAGCAGTCCGCGGGAGTCCCGCACAGATACGCAGTATTTT.

This chain joins TRBV19 and TRBJ2-7; 8 bases are shared with TRBD2. Germline V gene lookup returns CDR1 LNHDA and CDR2 SQIVND (reference sequence). The V segment lost 7 bases and the J segment 4 bases; nucleotides outside the gene matches: 9. This CDR3 spans 14 amino acids. The CDR3 here is CASKSGGPPYEQYF. Written as DNA, the CDR3 is TGTGCCAGTAAATCGGGAGGGCCTCCATACGAGCAGTACTTC.